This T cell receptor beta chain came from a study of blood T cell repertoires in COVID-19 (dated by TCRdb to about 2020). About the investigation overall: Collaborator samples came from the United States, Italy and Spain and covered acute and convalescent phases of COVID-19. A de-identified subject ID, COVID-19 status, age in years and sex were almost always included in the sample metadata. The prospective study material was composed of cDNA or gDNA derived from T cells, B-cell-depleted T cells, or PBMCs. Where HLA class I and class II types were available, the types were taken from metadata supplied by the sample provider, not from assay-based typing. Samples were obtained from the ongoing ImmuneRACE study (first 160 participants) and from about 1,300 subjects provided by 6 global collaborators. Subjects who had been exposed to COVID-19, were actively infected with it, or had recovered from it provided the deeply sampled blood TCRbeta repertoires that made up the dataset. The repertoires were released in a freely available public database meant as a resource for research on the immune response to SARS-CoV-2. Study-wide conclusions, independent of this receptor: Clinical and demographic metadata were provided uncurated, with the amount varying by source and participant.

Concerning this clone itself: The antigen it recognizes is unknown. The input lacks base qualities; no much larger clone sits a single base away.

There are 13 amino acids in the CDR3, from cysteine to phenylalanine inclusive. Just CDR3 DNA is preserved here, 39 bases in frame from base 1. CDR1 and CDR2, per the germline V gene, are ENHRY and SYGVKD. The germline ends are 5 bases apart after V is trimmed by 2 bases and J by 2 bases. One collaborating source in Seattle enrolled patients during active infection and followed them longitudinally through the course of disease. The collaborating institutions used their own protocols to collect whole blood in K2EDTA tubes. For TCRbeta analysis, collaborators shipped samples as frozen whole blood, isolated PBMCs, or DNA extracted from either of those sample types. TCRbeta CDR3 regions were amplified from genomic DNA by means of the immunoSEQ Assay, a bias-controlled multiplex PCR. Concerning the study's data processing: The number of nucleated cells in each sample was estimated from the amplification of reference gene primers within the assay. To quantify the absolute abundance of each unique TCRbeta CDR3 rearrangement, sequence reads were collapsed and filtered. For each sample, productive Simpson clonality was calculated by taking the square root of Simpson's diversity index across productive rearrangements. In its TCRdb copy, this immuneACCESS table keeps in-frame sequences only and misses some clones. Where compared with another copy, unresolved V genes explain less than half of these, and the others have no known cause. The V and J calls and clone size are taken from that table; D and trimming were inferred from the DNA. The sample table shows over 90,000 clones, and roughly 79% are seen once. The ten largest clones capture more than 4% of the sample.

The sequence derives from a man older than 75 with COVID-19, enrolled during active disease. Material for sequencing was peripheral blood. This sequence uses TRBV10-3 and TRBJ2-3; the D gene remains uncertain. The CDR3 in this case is CAISEISTDTQYF. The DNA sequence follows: TGTGCCATCAGTGAGATATCCACAGATACGCAGTATTTT.